This is a list of T cell receptor beta chains from one sample in a study of blood T cell repertoires in COVID-19. Sequencing was performed with immunoSEQ multiplex PCR; in TCRdb, only in-frame clones are kept and a portion is missing. The table lists around 140,000 clones, approximately 87% of them singletons, with over 35% in the top ten. Sequencing was done on a sample of peripheral blood. The receptors here all came from a human donor in a cohort sampled during active COVID-19. Both conserved end residues are part of each CDR3. The order of the fields is D gene, V gene, J gene, clone size, CDR3 DNA, CDR3 protein. A D gene is named only where the DNA matches it firmly. A clone size is listed for some rows: how often the clone was seen (once, few, many), or a class if it is expanded.

TRBD2,TRBV10-3,TRBJ2-5,.,TGTGCCATCAGTGACTCAGGACTAGCGGGAAGTCAGGAGACCCAGTACTTC,CAISDSGLAGSQETQYF
TRBD2,TRBV3-1/TRBV3-2,TRBJ2-5,.,TGTGCCAGCAGCCTCGGACTAGCGGATGGAGAGACCCAGTACTTC,CASSLGLADGETQYF
.,TRBV11-2,TRBJ1-1,.,TGTGCCAGCAGCTTATCCGGCACTGAAGCTTTCTTT,CASSLSGTEAFF
TRBD2,TRBV9,TRBJ2-6,.,TGTGCCAGCAGCTTTCTAGCGGGGGGGTCCTCTGGGGCCAACGTCCTGACTTTC,CASSFLAGGSSGANVLTF
TRBD2,TRBV7-2,TRBJ2-1,.,TGTGCCAGCAGCTTAAGAGGTTCGGGACTATACGAGCAGTTCTTC,CASSLRGSGLYEQFF
.,TRBV2,TRBJ1-5,.,TGTGCCAGCAGTGGGGAGGGTAGCAATCAGCCCCAGCATTTT,CASSGEGSNQPQHF
.,TRBV30,TRBJ1-5,.,TGTGCCTGGAGTGGGACAGTTAGCAATCAGCCCCAGCATTTT,CAWSGTVSNQPQHF
.,TRBV9,TRBJ1-2,.,TGTGCCAGCAGCCCCCTACAGGTTGATGGCTACACCTTC,CASSPLQVDGYTF
.,TRBV5-1,TRBJ2-1,.,TGCGCCAGCAGCTTTATCGGGACGGTGCGGGGCGAGCAGTTCTTC,CASSFIGTVRGEQFF
.,TRBV6-5,TRBJ1-5,.,TGTGCCAGCAGCGATCAGCCCCAGCATTTT,CASSDQPQHF
.,TRBV19,TRBJ2-5,.,TGTGCCAGTAGTAGGACAACTCAAGAGACCCAGTACTTC,CASSRTTQETQYF
TRBD2,TRBV4-3,TRBJ2-1,.,TGCGCCAGCAGCCAAGAAACTAGCGGCCCCTACAATGAGCAGTTCTTC,CASSQETSGPYNEQFF
.,TRBV19,TRBJ1-2,once,TGTGCCAGTAGTATGAGCTCCCAGGGGTTTAATGGCTACACCTTC,CASSMSSQGFNGYTF
.,TRBV5-1,TRBJ2-4,.,TGCGCCAGCAGCTTGGAAGCAGGGGAGAACATTCAGTACTTC,CASSLEAGENIQYF
.,TRBV4-2,TRBJ1-2,.,TGTGCCAGCAGCCAAGGGGGAGGTGGCTACACCTTC,CASSQGGGGYTF
TRBD1,TRBV11-1,TRBJ1-1,.,TGTGCCAGCAGCTTGGTACAGGGGGCGACTGAAGCTTTCTTT,CASSLVQGATEAFF
TRBD2,TRBV4-1,TRBJ2-3,.,TGCGCCAGCAGCCAAGAGTTTCGGGAGGTTGCAGATACGCAGTATTTT,CASSQEFREVADTQYF
TRBD1,TRBV2,TRBJ2-2,.,TGTGCCGTCCGGGACAGGGCGAACACCGGGGAGCTGTTTTTT,CAVRDRANTGELFF
TRBD1,TRBV6-4,TRBJ1-2,.,TGTGCCAGCAGTGCCGGACAGGGGGTTGGCTACACCTTC,CASSAGQGVGYTF
.,TRBV27,TRBJ1-6,.,TGTGCCAGCAGTACACAGGGAGTCGATAATTCACCCCTCCACTTT,CASSTQGVDNSPLHF
.,TRBV4-2,TRBJ2-1,once,TGTGCCAGCAGCCGACGGGCCCGAGGGAGCCATGAGCAGTTCTTC,CASSRRARGSHEQFF
TRBD2,TRBV7-9,TRBJ2-1,.,TGTGCCAGCAGCCTTAGCGGGTTGGGGAATGAGCAGTTCTTC,CASSLSGLGNEQFF
TRBD1,TRBV5-1,TRBJ1-2,.,TGCGCCAGCAGCTCAACAGGGGGCTTTGGCTACACCTTC,CASSSTGGFGYTF
TRBD1,TRBV24-1,TRBJ2-5,.,TGTGCCACCAGTGACCCGGGACAGGGAAAAGAGACCCAGTACTTC,CATSDPGQGKETQYF
TRBD2,TRBV13,TRBJ2-1,.,TGTGCCAGCAGCTCCCCAGGTAGCGGGGGGTTTAGCTCCTACAATGAGCAGTTCTTC,CASSSPGSGGFSSYNEQFF
.,TRBV2,TRBJ1-2,few,TGTGCCAGCAGTGAAAGAGGGAATGGCTACACCTTC,CASSERGNGYTF
TRBD2,TRBV5-6,TRBJ2-3,.,TGTGCCAGCAGCCCCTCGGGGGGTACAGATACGCAGTATTTT,CASSPSGGTDTQYF
TRBD2,TRBV27,TRBJ2-3,.,TGTGCCAGCAGTACCCTAGCGGGGACCACAGATACGCAGTATTTT,CASSTLAGTTDTQYF
TRBD1,TRBV6-5,TRBJ1-5,.,TGTGCCAGCAGTTTGGGACAGGAGAGCAATCAGCCCCAGCATTTT,CASSLGQESNQPQHF
TRBD1,TRBV3-1/TRBV3-2,TRBJ2-7,.,TGTGCCAGCAGCCAAGTTCCCGGACAGGAACTCGAGCAGTACTTC,CASSQVPGQELEQYF
.,TRBV6-2/TRBV6-3,TRBJ1-2,.,TGTGCCAGCAGTCTGTACAGGGAAGGCTACACCTTC,CASSLYREGYTF
.,TRBV27,TRBJ1-2,.,TGTGCCAGCACTCGAAGCTCTTCTGGGACACTAACAAGTGGCGGCTACACCTTC,CASTRSSSGTLTSGGYTF
.,TRBV11-3,TRBJ1-6,.,TGTGCCAGCAGCTTAGTTGGGGGGGATAATTCACCCCTCCACTTT,CASSLVGGDNSPLHF
.,TRBV6-2/TRBV6-3,TRBJ1-4,many,TGTGCCAGCAGTCCCGACGCGGTGCATGAAAAACTGTTTTTT,CASSPDAVHEKLFF
TRBD1,TRBV10-3,TRBJ2-7,.,TGTGCCACACAGGGGGCTATTTCAGACGAGCAGTACTTC,CATQGAISDEQYF
.,TRBV7-2,TRBJ2-6,.,TGTGCCAGCAGCTCCTTGGGGGCCAACGTCCTGACTTTC,CASSSLGANVLTF
.,TRBV2,TRBJ1-2,.,TGTGCCAGCAGTGAACAGGGAGGAAGGGTTGGCTACACCTTC,CASSEQGGRVGYTF
.,TRBV5-1,TRBJ2-3,.,TGCGCCAGCAGCGTGGACGATCCTTTGAGGGCAGATACGCAGTATTTT,CASSVDDPLRADTQYF
TRBD1,TRBV6-6,TRBJ1-6,.,TGTGCCAGCAGTTACTCTACGACAGGGTTGAATTCACCCCTCCACTTT,CASSYSTTGLNSPLHF
.,TRBV5-1,TRBJ2-3,.,TGCGCCAGCAGCGTCTCTGGGAGCCCCACAGATACGCAGTATTTT,CASSVSGSPTDTQYF
.,TRBV7-2,TRBJ1-4,.,TGTGCCAGCAACTATCAGGGACTATCTAATGAAAAACTGTTTTTT,CASNYQGLSNEKLFF
.,TRBV2,TRBJ2-5,.,TGTGCCAGCAGTGTATGGCCCCAAGAGACCCAGTACTTC,CASSVWPQETQYF
TRBD2,TRBV19,TRBJ2-3,once,TGTGCCAGTAGTCTTCCGGGAGGAGAGGACACAGATACGCAGTATTTT,CASSLPGGEDTDTQYF
TRBD1,TRBV25-1,TRBJ1-1,.,TGTGCCAGCAGTGGACAGGGTGTTGACACTGAAGCTTTCTTT,CASSGQGVDTEAFF
TRBD1,TRBV6-2/TRBV6-3,TRBJ1-2,.,TGTGCCAGCAGTTACGAGGGGGCGCGTCATGGCTACACCTTC,CASSYEGARHGYTF
TRBD1,TRBV7-9,TRBJ1-3,.,TGTGCCAGCAGCGGATGGGACAGGGGTAGCTCTGGAAACACCATATATTTT,CASSGWDRGSSGNTIYF
.,TRBV3-1/TRBV3-2,TRBJ1-2,.,TGTGCCAGCAGCCCTTTCGGGGAGTTAGACTATGGCTACACCTTC,CASSPFGELDYGYTF
.,TRBV5-5,TRBJ1-1,.,TGTGCCAGCAGCCTCGGACACTTGAACACTGAAGCTTTCTTT,CASSLGHLNTEAFF
.,TRBV7-9,TRBJ2-1,.,TGTGCCAGCAGCTTAGAGTCTCGGGGGTTCGATGAGCAGTTCTTC,CASSLESRGFDEQFF
TRBD2,TRBV3-1/TRBV3-2,TRBJ2-1,.,TGTGCCAGCAGCCAAGTACCCACGGGGGGAGGCGAGCAGTTCTTC,CASSQVPTGGGEQFF
.,TRBV7-2,TRBJ1-2,.,TGTGCCAGCAGCTTAGATGAGGGAAACTATGGCTACACCTTC,CASSLDEGNYGYTF
TRBD1,TRBV5-1,TRBJ2-5,once,TGCGCCAGCAGCTACGGACAGGCCCAAGAGACCCAGTACTTC,CASSYGQAQETQYF
TRBD1,TRBV5-1,TRBJ1-2,.,TGCGCCAGCAGCTCTAACCGGGACAGGAACTATGGCTACACCTTC,CASSSNRDRNYGYTF
TRBD2,TRBV6-6,TRBJ2-1,few,TGTGCCAGCAGTCCCCCGCGACTAGCGGGAGGGAACAATGAGCAGTTCTTC,CASSPPRLAGGNNEQFF
.,TRBV11-1,TRBJ1-1,.,TGTGCCAGCAGCCCGGCGGGACGCCCGAACACTGAAGCTTTCTTT,CASSPAGRPNTEAFF
.,TRBV18,TRBJ2-1,.,TGTGCCAGCCCCTACCAGGGAGGCGAGCAGTTCTTC,CASPYQGGEQFF
.,TRBV7-9,TRBJ2-1,.,TGTGCCAGCAGCTTAACAACAGGGTTGAATGAGCAGTTCTTC,CASSLTTGLNEQFF
.,TRBV6-6,TRBJ1-5,.,TGTGCCAGCAGTTACGGCGCAGACTTGCAGCCCCAGCATTTT,CASSYGADLQPQHF
TRBD1,TRBV19,TRBJ1-4,.,TGTGCCACCAACCCGGGACAGGGGAGTGAAAAACTGTTTTTT,CATNPGQGSEKLFF
TRBD1,TRBV6-5,TRBJ1-5,.,TGTGCCAGCAGTACGGGACAGGCGGGCCATCAGCCCCAGCATTTT,CASSTGQAGHQPQHF